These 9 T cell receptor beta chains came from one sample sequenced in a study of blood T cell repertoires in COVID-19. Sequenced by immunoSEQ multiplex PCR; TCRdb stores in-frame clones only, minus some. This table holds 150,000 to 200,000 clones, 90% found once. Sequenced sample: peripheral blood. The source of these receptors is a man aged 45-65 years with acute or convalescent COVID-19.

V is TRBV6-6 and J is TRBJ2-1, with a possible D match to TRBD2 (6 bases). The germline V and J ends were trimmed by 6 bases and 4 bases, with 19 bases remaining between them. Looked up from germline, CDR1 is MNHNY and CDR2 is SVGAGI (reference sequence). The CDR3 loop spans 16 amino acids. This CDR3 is CASRPPLSGAYNEQFF. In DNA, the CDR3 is TGTGCCAGCAGACCCCCCCTCTCGGGAGCGTACAATGAGCAGTTCTTC.

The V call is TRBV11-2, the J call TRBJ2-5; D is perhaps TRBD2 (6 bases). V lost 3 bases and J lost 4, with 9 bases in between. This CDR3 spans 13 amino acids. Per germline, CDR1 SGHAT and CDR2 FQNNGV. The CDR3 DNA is TGTGCCAGCAGCTTGTGGGGAGGAGAGACCCAGTACTTC. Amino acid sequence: CASSLWGGETQYF.

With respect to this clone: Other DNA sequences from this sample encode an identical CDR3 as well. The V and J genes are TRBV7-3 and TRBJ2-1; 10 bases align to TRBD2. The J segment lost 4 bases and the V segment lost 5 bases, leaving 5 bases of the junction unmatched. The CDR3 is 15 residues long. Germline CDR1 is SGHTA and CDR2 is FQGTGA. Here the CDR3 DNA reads TGTGCCAGCAGCCCCCGGACTAGCGGATACAATGAGCAGTTCTTC. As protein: CASSPRTSGYNEQFF.

CDR3 sequence: CASSQGREETQYF. The DNA of the CDR3 is TGTGCCAGCAGCCAAGGCAGGGAAGAGACCCAGTACTTC. J is TRBJ2-5 and V is TRBV3-1 (or the pseudogene TRBV3-2); maybe TRBD1 (5 bases). Trimming shortened V by 1 base and J by 3 bases, and 6 bases separated the two germline ends. Germline V gene data show CDR1 as LGHDT and CDR2 as YNNKEL (reference sequence). This CDR3 comprises 13 residues.

The CDR3 coding sequence is TGTGCCAGCACCTCTGACAGGTGGATGAACACTGAAGCTTTCTTT. Encoded protein: CASTSDRWMNTEAFF. The chain has TRBV28 and TRBJ1-1; the D gene is possibly TRBD1 (6 bases). Per germline, CDR1 MDHEN and CDR2 SYDVKM. The CDR3 loop spans 15 amino acids. V was pared by 7 bases and J by 0 bases, with 15 bases between.

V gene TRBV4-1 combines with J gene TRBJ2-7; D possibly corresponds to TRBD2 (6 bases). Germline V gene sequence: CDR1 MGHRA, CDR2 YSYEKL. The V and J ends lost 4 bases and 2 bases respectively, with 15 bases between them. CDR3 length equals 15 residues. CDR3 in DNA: TGCGCCAGCAGCCGTACCGGGACTTCGGCCTACGAGCAGTACGTC. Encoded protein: CASSRTGTSAYEQYV.

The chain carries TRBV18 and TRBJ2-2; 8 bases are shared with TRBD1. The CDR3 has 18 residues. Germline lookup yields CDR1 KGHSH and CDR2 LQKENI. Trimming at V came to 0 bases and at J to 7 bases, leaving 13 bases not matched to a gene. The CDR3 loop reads CASSPPNSGTGYSGELFF. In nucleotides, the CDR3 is TGTGCCAGCTCACCACCAAATTCCGGGACAGGTTACAGCGGGGAGCTGTTTTTT.

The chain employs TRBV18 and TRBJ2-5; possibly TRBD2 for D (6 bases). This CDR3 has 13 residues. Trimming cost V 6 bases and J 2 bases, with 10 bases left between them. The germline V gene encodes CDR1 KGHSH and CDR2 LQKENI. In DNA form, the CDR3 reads TGTGCCAGCTCTACGGGGGATCAAGAGACCCAGTACTTC. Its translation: CASSTGDQETQYF.

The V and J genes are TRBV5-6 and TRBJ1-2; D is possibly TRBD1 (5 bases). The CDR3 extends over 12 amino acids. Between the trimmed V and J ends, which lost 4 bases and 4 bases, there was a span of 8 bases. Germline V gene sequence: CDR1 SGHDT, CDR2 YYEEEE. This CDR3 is CASSRQPYGYTF. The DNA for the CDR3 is TGTGCCAGCAGCCGACAGCCCTATGGCTACACCTTC.